This T cell receptor beta chain was retrieved from a study of a mutant IDH1 vaccine in newly diagnosed glioma. Study-level information: Treated patients had a mean age of approximately 41 years and a sex split that was roughly 62% male and 37.5% female. Most patients had radiochemotherapy with temozolomide before enrollment; others had one alone.

Sample time point: baseline, week 1 (first vaccination visit). Treatment defined: pre-vaccination baseline after standard-of-care therapy. Generated by immunoSEQ multiplex PCR, the TCRdb table keeps only in-frame clones and is missing some. This sample yields about 88,000 clones, of which approximately 80% are seen a single time; roughly 5.3% belongs to the top ten. The table lists this clone with a few counts. The CDR3 loop spans 15 amino acids. The V end lost 0 bases, the J end lost 7 bases, and 15 bases lay between the germline ends. The germline V gene encodes CDR1 LGHNT and CDR2 FRNRAP. The starting material was PBMCs, obtained from a glioma patient treated with radiotherapy, temozolomide or both. The sequence came from a man aged 35-49 years with glioma. Some clones in this sample may be carry-over from other donors' samples. The rearrangement links TRBV12-5 to TRBJ1-2; no reliable D call. The CDR3 bases are TGTGCTAGTGGTTTGGTACCCCCCGCGGTCGGTGGCTACACCTTC. This codes for CASGLVPPAVGGYTF.